The rows below give T cell receptor beta chains drawn from one sample of a study of beta chain features in type 1 diabetes. Sequencing was performed with immunoSEQ multiplex PCR; in TCRdb, only in-frame clones are kept and a portion is missing. The data hold about 620,000 clones, with around 16% observed a single time. The specimen sequenced was naive CD4+ T cells from blood. All receptors derive from a young man in good health. CDR3s include the opening cysteine and the closing phenylalanine or tryptophan. D genes are given only for firm matches. Size values are once, few and many counts, or a class for expanded clones, and some rows have none.

j_call	clone_size	v_call	d_call	cdr3_nt	cdr3_aa
TRBJ1-1	.	TRBV7-2	.	TGTGCCAGCAGCTTAGATAGGGTCAGGACTGAAGCTTTCTTT	CASSLDRVRTEAFF
TRBJ1-1	.	TRBV27	.	TGTGCCAGCTACACCTCCAGGGGCTCTGAAGCTTTCTTT	CASYTSRGSEAFF
TRBJ1-1	few	TRBV5-4	.	TGTGCCAGCAGCCCCATACAGGGAATGAACACTGAAGCTTTCTTT	CASSPIQGMNTEAFF
TRBJ2-7	.	TRBV6-1	TRBD1	TGTGCCAGCAGTGAAGCCGGGACAGGGGGCGGCGAGCAGTACTTC	CASSEAGTGGGEQYF
TRBJ1-6	.	TRBV4-3	.	TGCGCCAGCAGCCAAGAAGCGACCGCTTCACCCCTCCACTTT	CASSQEATASPLHF
TRBJ2-7	.	TRBV9	.	TGTGCCAGCATTGTACGTTCTCTGGTCGAGCAGTACTTC	CASIVRSLVEQYF
TRBJ2-7	.	TRBV6-5	.	TGTGCCAGCAGACCTACCGATCACATTACCTACGAGCAGTACTTC	CASRPTDHITYEQYF
TRBJ2-7	few	TRBV7-2	TRBD2	TGTGCCACCCGGTTAGCGGGAAGTTACTACGAGCAGTACTTC	CATRLAGSYYEQYF
TRBJ1-6	.	TRBV7-8	.	TGTGCCAGCAGCTTAGCGGTACGGGGTGGAAATTCACCCCTCCACTTT	CASSLAVRGGNSPLHF
TRBJ1-6	few	TRBV6-5	.	TGTGCCAGCAGTTACCTCGGCAACTCCTATAATTCACCCCTCCACTTT	CASSYLGNSYNSPLHF
TRBJ2-3	.	TRBV4-2	TRBD2	TGTGCCAGCAGCCCAACTGTGGGACTAGCGGTGACAGATACGCAGTATTTT	CASSPTVGLAVTDTQYF
TRBJ2-1	few	TRBV11-1	.	TGTGCCAGCAGCTTACTCAGGGGGGCGCATAACAATGAGCAGTTCTTC	CASSLLRGAHNNEQFF
TRBJ2-5	once	TRBV9	TRBD2	TGTGCCAGCAGCGTAGGGACTAGCGGGAGGGCCCGGGAGACCCAGTACTTC	CASSVGTSGRARETQYF
TRBJ2-5	few	TRBV9	.	TGTGCCAGCAGCGTAGTGAGGGGGGGTCCCCAAGAGACCCAGTACTTC	CASSVVRGGPQETQYF
TRBJ2-6	.	TRBV18	.	TGTGCCAGCTCTCTTTCCCCTGGGGCCAACGTCCTGACTTTC	CASSLSPGANVLTF
TRBJ2-5	.	TRBV7-3	TRBD1	TGTGCCAGCAGCTTGGACAGGGGTTATGAGACCCAGTACTTC	CASSLDRGYETQYF
TRBJ2-4	few	TRBV29-1	.	TGCAGCGCCAGCGCAGGGGGGAGAGCCAAAAACATTCAGTACTTC	CSASAGGRAKNIQYF
TRBJ2-7	.	TRBV15	.	TGTGCCACCAGCAGAGCTCAGAGCTCCTACGAGCAGTACTTC	CATSRAQSSYEQYF
TRBJ2-2	few	TRBV5-1	.	TGCGCCAGCAGCTTGGTTGGAGGGTTCACCGGGGAGCTGTTTTTT	CASSLVGGFTGELFF
TRBJ1-5	few	TRBV2	.	TGTGCCAGCTTCCAACACAGGGTGAATCAGCCCCAGCATTTT	CASFQHRVNQPQHF
TRBJ2-7	.	TRBV6-5	.	TGTGCCAGCAGTTATTCCCGAGTGGGGGACTACGAGCAGTACTTC	CASSYSRVGDYEQYF
TRBJ1-4	few	TRBV25-1	.	TGTGCCAGCAGTGAATTTCGGGGATTGGGAGAAAAACTGTTTTTT	CASSEFRGLGEKLFF
TRBJ1-1	.	TRBV4-1	.	TGCGCCAGCAAAGGCACTGAAGCTTTCTTT	CASKGTEAFF
TRBJ1-4	.	TRBV9	.	TGTGCCAGCAGTACCCCAGGTCCTCAAAATGAAAAACTGTTTTTT	CASSTPGPQNEKLFF
TRBJ1-1	.	TRBV4-3	.	TGCGCCAGCAGCCAAGATAGGGTTGAAGCTTTCTTT	CASSQDRVEAFF
TRBJ1-2	few	TRBV7-8	TRBD1	TGTGCCAGCAGCTACCTACAGGGGGCTAACTATGGCTACACCTTC	CASSYLQGANYGYTF
TRBJ2-6	.	TRBV28	.	TGTGCCAGCAGTTTTATGTCAGGGCGACAAGGGGCCAACGTCCTGACTTTC	CASSFMSGRQGANVLTF
TRBJ1-1	.	TRBV7-2	.	TGTGCCAGCAGCTTGCCGTGGGGAAGAGGAACTGAAGCTTTCTTT	CASSLPWGRGTEAFF
TRBJ2-7	few	TRBV29-1	TRBD1	TGCAGCGTTAGGTTAGGGACAGGGTTCCACGAGCAGTACTTC	CSVRLGTGFHEQYF
TRBJ1-2	few	TRBV30	.	TGTGCCTGGAGTGTATCTCACTGGGGGAACTATGGCTACACCTTC	CAWSVSHWGNYGYTF
TRBJ1-1	few	TRBV2	.	TGTGCCAGCAGCGGGCGGGCCTTGAACACTGAAGCTTTCTTT	CASSGRALNTEAFF
TRBJ2-5	.	TRBV6-5	.	TGTGCCAGCAGTTACTCGAAAGGGAAGCAAGAGACCCAGTACTTC	CASSYSKGKQETQYF
TRBJ1-4	few	TRBV19	.	TGTGCCAGTAGCCCCGGGACCCCTGGTGAAAAACTGTTTTTT	CASSPGTPGEKLFF
TRBJ2-7	few	TRBV4-1	TRBD1	TGCGCCAGCAGCCTTATCCCGGACAGGGGATACGAGCAGTACTTC	CASSLIPDRGYEQYF
TRBJ1-5	few	TRBV29-1	.	TGCAGCGTCGCCGGGACGGACTTAAATCAGCCCCAGCATTTT	CSVAGTDLNQPQHF
TRBJ1-5	.	TRBV28	.	TGTGCCAGCAGTTTATTCCCCGGAGGCAATCAGCCCCAGCATTTT	CASSLFPGGNQPQHF
TRBJ1-1	.	TRBV28	TRBD1	TGTGCCAGCAGGGCAGGGGGCCGGAACACTGAAGCTTTCTTT	CASRAGGRNTEAFF
TRBJ1-1	.	TRBV7-7	.	TGTGCTAGCAGCTTCCGGCGTGAAGCTTTCTTT	CASSFRREAFF
TRBJ2-3	few	TRBV30	TRBD2	TGTGCCTGGAGTCGGGCGGGGGGACCAGATACGCAGTATTTT	CAWSRAGGPDTQYF
TRBJ1-4	.	TRBV11-2	.	TGTGCCAGCAGCCCGCTAGGCTCGATGAGTAATGAAAAACTGTTTTTT	CASSPLGSMSNEKLFF
TRBJ2-3	few	TRBV27	.	TGTGCCAGCAGTAACTGGGGTGCGAGAGATACGCAGTATTTT	CASSNWGARDTQYF
TRBJ1-2	.	TRBV29-1	.	TGCAGCGTTGAACTTGTCTATGGCTACACCTTC	CSVELVYGYTF
TRBJ2-7	few	TRBV7-2	.	TGTGCCAGCAGCTTTACCCCTGACGCACGCTCCTACGAGCAGTACTTC	CASSFTPDARSYEQYF
TRBJ2-1	.	TRBV15	.	TGTGCCACCAGCAGGGGCAGGGTTGTTGGGACGGAGTTCTTC	CATSRGRVVGTEFF
TRBJ2-7	few	TRBV5-1	.	TGCGCCAGCAGCTTCAGCAGGGGCGAGCAGTACTTC	CASSFSRGEQYF
TRBJ1-2	few	TRBV7-3	.	TGTGCCAGCAGCTTAGGTCCGGGACAACCGTTTGGCTACACCTTC	CASSLGPGQPFGYTF
TRBJ2-7	.	TRBV18	TRBD2	TGTGCCAGCTCACCCCAGAGCGGGAGGGCCGAGGGCGAGCAGTACTTC	CASSPQSGRAEGEQYF
TRBJ2-7	few	TRBV7-2	.	TGTGCCAGCAGCTTAGTCGGTACAGTAACTGCCTACGAGCAGTACTTC	CASSLVGTVTAYEQYF
TRBJ1-2	few	TRBV5-1	TRBD1	TGCGCCAGCAGCGTTGGGACAGGGGTCTATGGCTACACCTTC	CASSVGTGVYGYTF
TRBJ1-2	few	TRBV27	TRBD1	TGTGCCAGCAGGACAGACAGGGGGCCCATTGGCTACACCTTC	CASRTDRGPIGYTF
TRBJ2-7	.	TRBV20-1	.	TGCAGTGCTAGCCTGCCTAAGGAGCAGTACTTC	CSASLPKEQYF
TRBJ2-3	few	TRBV9	.	TGTGCCAGCAGCGTAGCGGGATTCACAGATACGCAGTATTTT	CASSVAGFTDTQYF
TRBJ1-1	few	TRBV18	.	TGTGCCAGCTCACGAAAAGGACAGTGGGAGAACACTGAAGCTTTCTTT	CASSRKGQWENTEAFF
TRBJ1-4	many	TRBV27	TRBD1	TGTGCCAGCAGTGCCCCGGGACAGGGAGGTGAAAAACTGTTTTTT	CASSAPGQGGEKLFF
TRBJ2-7	.	TRBV29-1	.	TGCAGCGTAGGAGGGAGCTACGAGCAGTACTTC	CSVGGSYEQYF
TRBJ2-1	few	TRBV2	.	TGTGCCAGCAGGATGGTGGACAGTAAAAATGAGCAGTTCTTC	CASRMVDSKNEQFF
TRBJ2-3	.	TRBV9	TRBD2	TGTGCCAGCAGCGTAGCCCCGACTAGCCCAGATACGCAGTATTTT	CASSVAPTSPDTQYF
TRBJ2-4	few	TRBV7-3	TRBD2	TGTGCCAGCAGCTTATACGGGGGGTTAGCCAAAAACATTCAGTACTTC	CASSLYGGLAKNIQYF